This entry lists 26 T cell receptor beta chains sequenced from one sample in a study of shared clonotypes between healthy human individuals. Some clones are missing from TCRdb's copy, which holds only in-frame ones; the method was immunoSEQ multiplex PCR. The sample carries around 370,000 clones, just over 95% recorded once. Input material: memory CD8+ T cells sorted from blood. Subset defined: CD45RO+ cells pooled with CCR7-negative TemRA cells. These receptors all stem from a man aged 25-45 years in good health.

The genes are TRBV11-2 and TRBJ2-1; TRBD1 is a possible D gene (6 bases). The CDR3 runs 14 residues. Germline lookup yields CDR1 SGHAT and CDR2 FQNNGV. V was cut by 2 bases and J by 2 bases, with 7 bases left in between. CDR3 region: CASSLRDTYNEQFF. As DNA, the CDR3 is TGTGCCAGCAGCTTACGGGACACCTACAATGAGCAGTTCTTC. The variable domain in full, completed from reference TRBV11-2 and TRBJ2-1, reads EAGVAQSPRYKIIEKRQSVAFWCNPISGHATLYWYQQILGQGPKLLIQFQNNGVVDDSQLPKDRFSAERLKGVDSTLKIQPAKLEDSAVYLCASSLRDTYNEQFFGPGTRLTVL.

V gene TRBV14 combines with J gene TRBJ2-5; D gene ambiguous. Trimming took off 1 base at V and 5 bases at J, with 14 bases between the two ends. The CDR3 totals 15 residues. Germline CDR1 and CDR2: SGHDN and FVKESK. Here the CDR3 DNA reads TGTGCCAGCAGCCAAGGGAAGTGGAGCCCTGAGACCCAGTACTTC. Translated: CASSQGKWSPETQYF.

The chain combines TRBV6-1 with TRBJ1-1; D is possibly TRBD1 (6 bases). This CDR3 region has 13 residues. In germline, CDR1 is MNHNS, CDR2 SASEGT. V lost 10 bases to trimming and J lost 3 bases, with 15 bases between them. CDR3 loop: CATAKRGDTEAFF. CDR3 in DNA: TGTGCCACCGCCAAAAGGGGGGACACTGAAGCTTTCTTT.

The V and J genes are TRBV28 and TRBJ1-3, with 11 bases aligning to TRBD1. This CDR3 has 15 residues. The V and J ends lost 7 bases and 6 bases, in that order; junction bases with no gene match: 8. Per the germline V gene, CDR1 is MDHEN and CDR2 is SYDVKM. CDR3 nucleotide sequence: TGTGCCAGCACCCCTGGGACAGGGGGTGTAAACACCATATATTTT. This translates into CASTPGTGGVNTIYF.

This clone was counted once. V gene TRBV18 combines with J gene TRBJ1-3; D gene unclear. The germline V gene has CDR1 KGHSH and CDR2 LQKENI. The CDR3 sequence is 16 residues long. The ends were cut back, 3 bases at V and 0 bases at J, with 12 bases in the middle. CDR3 DNA: TGTGCCAGCTCACCCAAGGCAGCCTTCTCTGGAAACACCATATATTTT. Residues: CASSPKAAFSGNTIYF.

The rearrangement links TRBV7-3 to TRBJ2-1, with a tentative D call TRBD2 (6 bases). Germline V gene lookup returns CDR1 SGHTA and CDR2 FQGTGA. The CDR3 runs 15 residues. Deletions cut 2 bases from V and 3 bases from J, with 11 bases between. CDR3 coding DNA: TGTGCCAGCAGCTTAGGCGGGACGGACTACAATGAGCAGTTCTTC. As protein: CASSLGGTDYNEQFF.

This chain joins TRBV6-5 and TRBJ1-4, with D possibly matching TRBD1 (5 bases). This CDR3 contains 13 residues. V was trimmed by 6 bases and J by 12 bases, leaving 17 bases between them. Per the germline V gene, CDR1 is MNHEY and CDR2 is SVGAGI. CDR3 nucleotides: TGTGCCAGCAGCTCCCGGGAGGGACTAGAACTGTTTTTT. The encoded protein is CASSSREGLELFF.

DNA for the CDR3: TGTGCCAGCAGACCAACCCCCATCCTTACCTACGAGCAGTACTTC. The encoded protein is CASRPTPILTYEQYF. This rearrangement joins TRBV28 to TRBJ2-7, with D unresolved. V dropped 6 bases and J dropped 2 bases, with 17 bases sitting between them. The germline CDR1 and CDR2 sequences are MDHEN and SYDVKM. This CDR3 is built from 15 residues.

This clone showed up just once. The chain couples TRBV5-1 to TRBJ2-5; 7 bases match TRBD2. Per the germline V gene, CDR1 is SGHRS and CDR2 is YFSETQ. The CDR3 loop spans 14 amino acids. Germline trimming cut 2 bases from V and 0 bases from J; bases unmatched to any gene: 1. CDR3 sequence reads: CASSFGTNQETQYF. CDR3 DNA: TGCGCCAGCAGCTTTGGGACTAACCAAGAGACCCAGTACTTC.

The V call is TRBV7-9, the J call TRBJ1-4, with D unresolved. Per the germline V gene, CDR1 is SEHNR and CDR2 is FQNEAQ (reference sequence). Between the trimmed V and J ends, which lost 1 base and 8 bases, there was a span of 14 bases. The CDR3 covers 15 residues. DNA of the CDR3: TGTGCCAGCAGCTTAGGAGACAAGGGAATGGAAAAACTGTTTTTT. It specifies CASSLGDKGMEKLFF.

A note on this clone: Because the CDR3's place on the DNA is in doubt, the DNA is left out and the CDR3 is given as listed by TCRdb. The chain combines TRBV2 with TRBJ2-3. CDR1 and CDR2 from the germline V gene are SNHLY and FYNNEI. The CDR3 extends over 12 residues, inclusive of both ends. CDR3 sequence: CAGRGSGQAQYF.

The rearrangement links TRBV7-8 to TRBJ2-1; D is ambiguous. The CDR3 runs to 15 residues. Trimming stripped 1 base from V and 6 bases from J, with 13 bases between. Per germline, CDR1 SGHVS and CDR2 FQNEAQ. This CDR3 reads CASSLGLGTPNEQFF. The CDR3 DNA follows: TGTGCCAGCAGCTTAGGTCTCGGAACCCCCAATGAGCAGTTCTTC.

V and J are TRBV4-1 and TRBJ2-6; 14 bases map to TRBD2. The germline gives CDR1 MGHRA, CDR2 YSYEKL. This CDR3 has 19 amino acids. Trimming cost V 4 bases and J 2 bases; bases outside gene matches: 7. The CDR3 sequence is CASSPRGGLAGAGANVLTF. In DNA, the CDR3 is TGCGCCAGCAGCCCCCGCGGGGGACTAGCGGGAGCTGGGGCCAACGTCCTGACTTTC.

The V gene is TRBV21-1, the J gene TRBJ1-1; TRBD1, the table's D call, was not compared with the DNA. TRBV21-1 represents a pseudogene. There are 16 residues in the CDR3. Here the CDR3 reads CASRQDPGPMNTEAFF. The CDR3 region has the DNA TGTGCCAGCAGACAGGACCCAGGCCCCATGAACACTGAAGCTTTCTTT.

This clone appeared once. V usage is TRBV2 and J usage is TRBJ2-1; D possibly uses TRBD1 or TRBD2 (5 bases each). Germline V gives CDR1 SNHLY, CDR2 FYNNEI. The ends were cut back, 6 bases at V and 0 bases at J, with 12 bases in the middle. The CDR3 is 15 amino acids. The CDR3 protein is CASRGETSSYNEQFF. The CDR3 DNA reads as TGTGCCAGCAGGGGGGAGACCAGCTCCTACAATGAGCAGTTCTTC.

The chain has TRBV27 and TRBJ2-5, with 7 positions matching TRBD1. Germline V CDR1 and CDR2: MNHEY, SMNVEV (reference sequence). Trimming took 3 bases from V and 5 from J; bases not matched to a gene: 6. The CDR3 is 14 residues long. CDR3 coding DNA: TGTGCCAGCAGTTTGACAGGGCTTGGGGAGACCCAGTACTTC. This sequence encodes CASSLTGLGETQYF.

The V gene is TRBV5-6, the J gene TRBJ2-7; D is ambiguous. The CDR3 length is 11 residues. V was trimmed by 4 bases and J by 3 bases, leaving 5 bases between them. The V gene's germline CDR1 is SGHDT and CDR2 YYEEEE. The DNA for the CDR3 is TGTGCCAGCAGCGTAGACTACGAGCAGTACTTC. Protein product: CASSVDYEQYF.

This sequence joins TRBV29-1 and TRBJ2-3; TRBD2 matches at 7 bases. The junction had 6 bases not matched to a gene; V was cut back by 3 bases and J by 6 bases. The CDR3 has 13 amino acids. CDR1 SQVTM and CDR2 ANQGSEA come from the germline V gene. CDR3 in amino acids: CSVEGGGPDTQYF. The CDR3 nucleotides are TGCAGCGTTGAGGGGGGAGGGCCCGATACGCAGTATTTT.

The chain recombines TRBV6-5 with TRBJ2-2, with 10 bases fitting TRBD2. The CDR3 spans 15 residues. V gave up 7 bases and J gave up 4 bases; unmatched junction bases: 6. Germline CDR1 MNHEY, CDR2 SVGAGI. The CDR3 bases are TGTGCCAGCACCCCAGCGGGAGGGCCCACCGGGGAGCTGTTTTTT. Protein sequence: CASTPAGGPTGELFF.

Worth noting for this clone: This sample also contains other DNA sequences that code for the same CDR3. The rearrangement links TRBV19 to TRBJ1-5; 9 bases agree with TRBD1. Looked up from germline, CDR1 is LNHDA and CDR2 is SQIVND (reference sequence). The CDR3 spans 15 residues. The ends lost 4 bases at V and 1 base at J; junction bases unmatched: 2. The CDR3 bases are TGTGCCAGTAGTACAACAGGGGGCAGCAATCAGCCCCAGCATTTT. Translation gives CASSTTGGSNQPQHF.

This sequence joins TRBV30 and TRBJ2-3; 8 bases map to TRBD1. This CDR3 is built from 16 residues. V gave up 2 bases and J gave up 9 bases; unmatched junction bases: 16. Germline-derived CDR1 and CDR2 are GTSNPN and SVGIG (reference sequence). The CDR3 loop reads CAWSQEGQVQGITQYF. In DNA, the CDR3 is TGTGCCTGGAGTCAAGAGGGACAGGTCCAGGGAATCACGCAGTATTTT.

The chain joins TRBV7-2 to TRBJ1-5, with D perhaps matching TRBD1 (5 bases). The germline V gene encodes CDR1 SGHTA and CDR2 FQGNSA. The CDR3 is made up of 14 amino acids. Trimming removed 2 bases from V and 4 bases from J, with 9 bases in between. This CDR3 is CASSLFRGNQPQHF. CDR3 sequence (DNA): TGTGCCAGCAGCTTATTTCGGGGGAATCAGCCCCAGCATTTT.

This chain uses TRBV2 with TRBJ1-3; D is uncertain. The CDR3 has 13 amino acids. CDR1 SNHLY and CDR2 FYNNEI come from the germline V gene. V lost 7 bases and J 0 bases, leaving 7 bases between the germline ends. The CDR3 sequence is CASKAASGNTIYF. CDR3 DNA sequence: TGTGCCAGCAAGGCAGCCTCTGGAAACACCATATATTTT.

V and J are TRBV7-5 and TRBJ2-7; the table calls TRBD1, which could not be checked here. TRBV7-5 is shown as a pseudogene. CDR3 size: 17 residues. CDR3 loop: CARSLFGEDRESYEQYF. CDR3 nucleotides: TGTGCCAGAAGCTTATTTGGGGAGGACAGGGAGAGTTACGAGCAGTACTTC.

This rearrangement joins TRBV10-3 to TRBJ2-1; 14 bases align to TRBD2. The CDR3 spans 14 residues. The germline CDR1 and CDR2 sequences are ENHRY and SYGVKD. The ends lost 6 bases at V and 10 bases at J; junction bases unmatched: 5. The CDR3 protein is CAIRGLAGAGEQFF. For the CDR3, the DNA is TGTGCCATCAGGGGACTAGCGGGAGCTGGAGAGCAGTTCTTC.

The chain carries TRBV25-1 and TRBJ2-7; D possibly uses TRBD1 or TRBD2 (5 bases each). The CDR3 consists of 15 residues. Deletions cut 5 bases from V and 6 bases from J, with 20 bases between. Germline CDR1 is MGHDK and CDR2 is SYGVNS. The CDR3 nucleotides are TGTGCCAGCAGTAAAGGGACCCTATCTTCCATCGAGCAGTACTTC. Amino acids: CASSKGTLSSIEQYF.